This record covers a single TCR beta chain. A read error may produce the germline difference seen at one junction end. The CDR3 contains 11 residues. Germline values: CDR1 MGHDK, CDR2 SYGVNS. In the original workflow: Counts of nucleated cells, estimated from reference gene primer amplification, were obtained. TCRdb keeps only in-frame clones here, not all; method: immunoSEQ multiplex PCR. V and J calls and clone size are given by that table; D and trimming were obtained from the DNA. In the table there are roughly 60,000 clones, around 87% of which are singletons. This entry is derived from a study of blood T cell repertoires in COVID-19. Across the study: The United States, Italy and Spain provided the acute and convalescent COVID-19 samples. PBMCs, B-cell-depleted T cells, or T cells were the source of the cDNA or gDNA that made up the material.

The clonotype comes from a human donor with acute or convalescent COVID-19. The donor label of this sample is uncertain. Sequences were obtained from peripheral blood. The chain uses TRBV25-1 and TRBJ2-7, with D unresolved. Here the CDR3 reads CASSHSHEQYF. DNA for the CDR3: TGTGCCAGCAGTCACTCCCACGAGCAGTACTTC.